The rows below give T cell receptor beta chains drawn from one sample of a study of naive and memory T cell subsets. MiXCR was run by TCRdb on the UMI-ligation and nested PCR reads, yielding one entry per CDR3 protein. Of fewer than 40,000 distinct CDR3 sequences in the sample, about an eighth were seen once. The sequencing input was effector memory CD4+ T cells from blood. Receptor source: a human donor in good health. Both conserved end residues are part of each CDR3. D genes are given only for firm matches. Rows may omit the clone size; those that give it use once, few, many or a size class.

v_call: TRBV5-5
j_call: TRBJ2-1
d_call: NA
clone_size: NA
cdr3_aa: CASSLISGVEQFF
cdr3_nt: TGTGCCAGCAGCTTGATTAGTGGCGTTGAGCAGTTCTTC

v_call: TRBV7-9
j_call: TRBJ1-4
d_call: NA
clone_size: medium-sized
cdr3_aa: CASRGARAAGKLFF
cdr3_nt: TGTGCCAGCAGAGGGGCCCGGGCTGCGGGAAAACTGTTTTTT

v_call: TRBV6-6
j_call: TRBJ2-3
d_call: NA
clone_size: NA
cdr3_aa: CASSYSDRTGGDTQYF
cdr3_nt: TGTGCCAGCAGTTACTCCGACAGAACCGGAGGTGATACGCAGTATTTT

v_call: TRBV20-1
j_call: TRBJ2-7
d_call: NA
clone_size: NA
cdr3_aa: CSARGGTSYEQYF
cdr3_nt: TGCAGTGCTAGAGGGGGCACCTCCTACGAGCAGTACTTC

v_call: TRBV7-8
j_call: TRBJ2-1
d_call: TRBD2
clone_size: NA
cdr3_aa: CASSLAGGPRGEQFF
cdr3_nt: TGTGCCAGCAGCTTAGCGGGAGGGCCTAGAGGTGAGCAGTTCTTC

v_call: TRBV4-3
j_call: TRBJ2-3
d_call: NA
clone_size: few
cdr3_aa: CASSPRWQTVGTQYF
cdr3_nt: TGCGCCAGCAGCCCCCGGTGGCAAACGGTGGGTACGCAGTATTTT

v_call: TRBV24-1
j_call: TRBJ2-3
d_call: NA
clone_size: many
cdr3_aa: CATSDSTSADTQYF
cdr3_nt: TGTGCCACCAGTGATTCGACTAGTGCAGATACGCAGTATTTT

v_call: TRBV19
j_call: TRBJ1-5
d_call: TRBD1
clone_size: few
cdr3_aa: CASVGTGDPSNQPQHF
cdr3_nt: TGTGCCAGTGTCGGGACAGGCGATCCAAGCAATCAGCCCCAGCATTTT

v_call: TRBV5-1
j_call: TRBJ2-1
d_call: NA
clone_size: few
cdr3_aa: CASSLKGPYNEQFF
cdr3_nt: TGCGCCAGCAGCTTGAAGGGGCCCTACAATGAGCAGTTCTTC

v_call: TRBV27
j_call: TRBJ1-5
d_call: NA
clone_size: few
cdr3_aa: CASSLEGFGNQPQHF
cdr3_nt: TGTGCCAGCAGTTTAGAGGGATTTGGCAATCAGCCCCAGCATTTT

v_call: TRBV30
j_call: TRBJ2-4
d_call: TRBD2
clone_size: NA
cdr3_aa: CAWSVPLAGGIQYF
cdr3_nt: TGTGCCTGGAGTGTACCACTAGCGGGGGGCATTCAGTACTTC

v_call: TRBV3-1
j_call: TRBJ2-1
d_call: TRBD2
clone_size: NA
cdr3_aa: CASSQGLAGGQPFF
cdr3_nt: TGTGCCAGCAGCCAAGGACTAGCAGGTGGGCAACCGTTCTTC

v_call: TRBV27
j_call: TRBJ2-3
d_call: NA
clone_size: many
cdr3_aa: CASSLSGWATDTQYF
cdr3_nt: TGTGCCAGCAGTTTATCGGGGTGGGCCACAGATACGCAGTATTTT

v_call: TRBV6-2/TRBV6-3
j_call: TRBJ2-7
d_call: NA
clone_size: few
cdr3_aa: CASRRDSSYEQYF
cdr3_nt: TGTGCCAGCAGGCGGGACAGCTCCTACGAGCAGTACTTC

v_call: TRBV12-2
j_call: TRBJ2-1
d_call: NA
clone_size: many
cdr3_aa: CASRLAFSGHYNEQFF
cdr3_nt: TGTGCAAGTCGCTTAGCGTTTAGCGGACACTACAATGAGCAGTTCTTC

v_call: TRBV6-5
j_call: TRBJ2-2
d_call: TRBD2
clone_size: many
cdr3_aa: CASSPRTSGSSYTGELFF
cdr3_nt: TGTGCCAGCAGTCCCCGGACTAGCGGGAGTTCTTACACCGGGGAGCTGTTTTTT

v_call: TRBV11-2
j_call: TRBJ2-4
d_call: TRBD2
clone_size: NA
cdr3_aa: CASSLEASGRAVAKNIQYF
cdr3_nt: TGTGCCAGCAGCTTAGAGGCTAGCGGGAGGGCCGTAGCCAAAAACATTCAGTACTTC

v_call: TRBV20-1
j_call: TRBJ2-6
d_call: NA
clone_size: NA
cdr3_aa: CSASVSGTGANVLTF
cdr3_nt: TGCAGTGCTAGTGTGTCCGGGACTGGGGCCAACGTCCTGACTTTC

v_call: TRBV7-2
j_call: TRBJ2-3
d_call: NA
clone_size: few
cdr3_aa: CASSPGGREDTQYF
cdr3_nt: TGTGCCAGCAGCCCGGGGGGCAGGGAAGATACGCAGTATTTT

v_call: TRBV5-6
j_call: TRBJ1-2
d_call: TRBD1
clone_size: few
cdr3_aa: CASSPAQGARGYTF
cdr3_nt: TGTGCCAGCAGCCCTGCGCAGGGGGCGCGTGGCTACACCTTC

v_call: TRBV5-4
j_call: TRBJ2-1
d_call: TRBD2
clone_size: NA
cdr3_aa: CASSSPGLAGEEQFF
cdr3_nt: TGTGCCAGCAGTTCCCCGGGACTAGCGGGAGAAGAGCAGTTCTTC

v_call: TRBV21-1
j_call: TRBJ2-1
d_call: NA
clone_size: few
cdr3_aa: CASSKGVGLKDEQFF
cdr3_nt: TGTGCCAGCAGCAAAGGGGTCGGGCTAAAGGATGAGCAGTTCTTC